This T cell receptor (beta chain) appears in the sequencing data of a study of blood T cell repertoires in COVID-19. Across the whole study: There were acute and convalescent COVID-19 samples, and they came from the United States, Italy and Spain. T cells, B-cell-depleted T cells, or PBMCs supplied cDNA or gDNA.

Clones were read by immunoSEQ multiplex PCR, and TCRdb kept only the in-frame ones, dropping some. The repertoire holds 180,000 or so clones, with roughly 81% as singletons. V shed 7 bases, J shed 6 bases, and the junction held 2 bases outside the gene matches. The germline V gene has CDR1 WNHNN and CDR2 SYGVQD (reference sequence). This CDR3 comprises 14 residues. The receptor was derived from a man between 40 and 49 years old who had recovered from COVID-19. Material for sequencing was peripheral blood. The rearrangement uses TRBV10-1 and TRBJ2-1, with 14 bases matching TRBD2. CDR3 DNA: TGCGCCAGCAAGGGACTAGCGGGAGCCAATGAGCAGTTCTTC. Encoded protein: CASKGLAGANEQFF.